These 8 T cell receptor beta chains share one sample of origin, sequenced in a study of graft-versus-host responses after intestinal transplantation. These TCRs' antigens remain unknown. The data were produced by immunoSEQ multiplex PCR, yet TCRdb's version contains in-frame clones alone and is incomplete. The sample lists fewer than 55,000 clones, roughly 96% occurring once. The material sequenced was unstimulated CD8+ T cells sorted from spleen or lymph node cells, taken before transplant. These receptors came from a human donor who was the organ donor for an intestinal transplant.

The V call is TRBV9, the J call TRBJ1-2; 7 nucleotides line up with TRBD1. The CDR3 contains 15 residues. Germline assignment: CDR1 SGDLS and CDR2 YYNGEE. Losses at the gene ends were 0 bases for V and 2 bases for J; bases not matched to a gene: 4. The chain's CDR3 is CASSVAGQPNYGYTF. The CDR3 DNA is TGTGCCAGCAGCGTAGCGGGACAGCCGAACTATGGCTACACCTTC. Complete variable domain (other parts from reference TRBV9 and TRBJ1-2): DSGVTQTPKHLITATGQRVTLRCSPRSGDLSVYWYQQSLDQGLQFLIQYYNGEERAKGNILERFSAQQFPDLHSELNLSSLELGDSALYFCASSVAGQPNYGYTFGSGTRLTVV.

The V and J genes are TRBV28 and TRBJ2-7; 7 nucleotides agree with TRBD1. The CDR3 is 14 amino acids. Trimming at V came to 5 bases and at J to 3 bases, leaving 7 bases not matched to a gene. The germline V gene has CDR1 MDHEN and CDR2 SYDVKM. The CDR3 DNA is TGTGCCAGCAGTCCGGGACAGCTAATCTACGAGCAGTACTTC. Translation gives CASSPGQLIYEQYF.

The chain employs TRBV11-2 and TRBJ1-5; tentative D call: TRBD1 (6 bases). V lost 5 bases and J 5 bases, leaving 13 bases between the germline ends. Germline values: CDR1 SGHAT, CDR2 FQNNGV. The CDR3 loop spans 14 amino acids. CDR3 DNA sequence: TGTGCCAGCAGCCGGGAGGGGGGTCATCAGCCCCAGCATTTT. This sequence encodes CASSREGGHQPQHF.

The rearrangement joins TRBV13 to TRBJ2-3; the match to TRBD2 covers 10 bases. V lost 1 base to trimming and J lost 3 bases; unmatched junction nucleotides: 4. This CDR3 has 16 residues. The germline CDR1 and CDR2 sequences are PRHDT and FYEKMQ (reference sequence). The CDR3 sequence is CASSLAASGGTDTQYF. For the CDR3, the DNA is TGTGCCAGCAGCTTAGCGGCTAGCGGGGGAACAGATACGCAGTATTTT.

The chain joins TRBV9 to TRBJ1-6; D is undetermined. From germline, CDR1 is SGDLS and CDR2 YYNGEE. This CDR3 is 18 amino acids long. V was shortened by 4 bases and J by 0 bases, with 17 bases between the two germline ends. The CDR3 DNA reads as TGTGCCAGCAGCCTCAGGCCCTATGGGAGCTCCTATAATTCACCCCTCCACTTT. This translates into CASSLRPYGSSYNSPLHF.

The chain recombines TRBV29-1 with TRBJ1-2, with 7 bases matching TRBD1. This CDR3 has 13 amino acids. Germline CDR1 SQVTM, CDR2 ANQGSEA. V lost 6 bases to trimming and J lost 4 bases; unmatched junction nucleotides: 8. CDR3 region: CSVHTGEGYGYTF. In DNA form, the CDR3 reads TGCAGCGTGCATACAGGGGAAGGCTATGGCTACACCTTC.

This sequence joins TRBV7-8 and TRBJ2-7; the D gene is possibly TRBD2 (6 bases). The CDR3 runs 15 residues. Germline-derived CDR1 and CDR2 are SGHVS and FQNEAQ. V was clipped by 6 bases and J by 3 bases, with 18 bases between them. The CDR3 DNA reads TGTGCCAGCAGTATGGGAGATAGCGGTTACTACGAGCAGTACTTC. It yields the protein CASSMGDSGYYEQYF.

This chain uses TRBV4-1 with TRBJ2-1, with 7 bases lining up with TRBD1. The CDR3 is 18 amino acids. The J segment lost 3 bases and the V segment lost 3 bases, leaving 14 bases of the junction unmatched. CDR1 and CDR2 from the germline V gene are MGHRA and YSYEKL. The DNA of the CDR3 is TGCGCCAGCAGCCATCGTGCACCGGGACAGCACCTCTACAATGAGCAGTTCTTC. Translated: CASSHRAPGQHLYNEQFF.